The 32 T cell receptor beta chains below were found in one sample sequenced in a study of molecular identifiers for immune sequencing clone quantification. TCRdb passed the PCR reads through MiXCR, listing each CDR3 protein once. The repertoire includes about 630,000 distinct CDR3 sequences, 25% of them detected once, and about 0.8% sits in the top ten. Specimen: naive CD8+ T cells from blood, with Jurkat cell RNA spiked in. The subset denotes: FACS-sorted CD8+CD4-CCR7+CD45RA+ naive T cells. All receptors derive from a human donor in good health. Some libraries in this study had Jurkat cell RNA spiked in.

This clonotype has ten or more counts. The chain combines TRBV30 with TRBJ1-5, with no clear D. CDR3 length: 14 amino acids. Germline lookup yields CDR1 GTSNPN and CDR2 SVGIG (reference sequence). The V end lost 3 bases, the J end lost 1 base, and 10 bases lay between the germline ends. Written as DNA, the CDR3 is TGTGCCTGGAGGCAACAGTACAGCAATCAGCCCCAGCATTTT. Amino acid sequence: CAWRQQYSNQPQHF.

This clonotype was counted between two and nine times. A much bigger clone sits one base away, suggesting this may be a read error. The V call is TRBV7-9, the J call TRBJ1-1, with D unclear. Trimming took off 0 bases at V and 4 bases at J, with 12 bases between the two ends. This CDR3 is 15 amino acids long. Per germline, CDR1 SEHNR and CDR2 FQNEAQ (reference sequence). CDR3 sequence: CASSLAFTLSTEAFF. As DNA, the CDR3 is TGTGCCAGCAGCTTAGCCTTCACTCTGAGCACTGAAGCTTTCTTT.

Comment on this clonotype: This may arise from a read error, as a much more abundant clone is one base away. The genes are TRBV20-1 and TRBJ2-7; tentatively, D is TRBD2 (6 bases). Germline V gene data show CDR1 as DFQATT and CDR2 as SNEGSKA (reference sequence). The CDR3 totals 14 residues. DNA of the CDR3: TGCAGTGCCCGGCCGGGACTTGAACTCTACGAGCAGTGCTTC. This translates into CSARPGLELYEQCF.

This clonotype was seen at least ten times. This chain connects TRBV10-3 to TRBJ2-7, with 9 bases that match TRBD2. This CDR3 contains 15 residues. From germline, CDR1 is ENHRY and CDR2 SYGVKD. The ends lost 0 bases at V and 4 bases at J; junction bases unmatched: 4. The CDR3 coding sequence is TGTGCCATCAGTGAGTCCCTTAGCGGGAGTTACGAGCAGTACTTC. This sequence encodes CAISESLSGSYEQYF.

This clonotype was seen many times. The rearrangement links TRBV29-1 to TRBJ2-5; D is uncertain. This CDR3 contains 13 residues. V was shortened by 7 bases and J by 0 bases, with 12 bases between the two germline ends. The germline CDR1 and CDR2 sequences are SQVTM and ANQGSEA. The CDR3 DNA follows: TGCAGCGCCGCTCCGGCGTACCAAGAGACCCAGTACTTC. It encodes CSAAPAYQETQYF. Combining the CDR3 with reference TRBV29-1 and TRBJ2-5 gives the whole variable domain SAVISQKPSRDICQRGTSLTIQCQVDSQVTMMFWYRQQPGQSLTLIATANQGSEATYESGFVIDKFPISRPNLTFSTLTVSNMSPEDSSIYLCSAAPAYQETQYFGPGTRLLVL.

The chain recombines TRBV5-4 with TRBJ2-3; TRBD1 matches at 12 bases. The CDR3 loop spans 19 amino acids. V gave up 4 bases and J gave up 3 bases; unmatched junction bases: 15. Looked up from germline, CDR1 is SGHNT and CDR2 is YYREEE (reference sequence). CDR3 in amino acids: CASSRPGQGASVGTDTQYF. DNA for the CDR3: TGTGCCAGCAGCAGACCGGGACAGGGGGCGTCGGTTGGAACAGATACGCAGTATTTT.

Many counts were recorded for this clonotype. The V and J genes are TRBV28 and TRBJ2-7; a weak D match, TRBD2 (6 bases). V lost 3 bases and J lost 4, with 13 bases in between. The length of the CDR3 is 14 residues. Germline CDR1 and CDR2: MDHEN and SYDVKM. The CDR3 DNA sequence: TGTGCCAGCAGTTTTGCGAAGGGGACTTACGAGCAGTACTTC. This translates into CASSFAKGTYEQYF.

For this clonotype: Germline is not matched at one junction end, which may reflect a read error. The gene calls are TRBV4-1 and TRBJ1-1; no clear D. CDR1 is MGHRA and CDR2 is YSYEKL in the germline V gene. The CDR3 is made up of 15 amino acids. CDR3 sequence reads: CASSQASSRNTGAFF. The CDR3 region has the DNA TGCGCCAGCAGCCAAGCGAGTTCTAGAAACACTGGAGCTTTCTTT.

The J gene is TRBJ2-2, the V gene TRBV7-9, with 7 bases matching TRBD1. The length of the CDR3 is 14 residues. Unmatched junction bases numbered 2, after V lost 6 bases and J lost 1 base. CDR1 is SEHNR, CDR2 FQNEAQ, per germline (reference sequence). The CDR3 DNA is TGTGCCAGCAGTGGGACAGAGAACACCGGGGAGCTGTTTTTT. Protein product: CASSGTENTGELFF. Full variable domain (remainder filled in from reference TRBV7-9 and TRBJ2-2): DTGVSQNPRHKITKRGQNVTFRCDPISEHNRLYWYRQTLGQGPEFLTYFQNEAQLEKSRLLSDRFSAERPKGSFSTLEIQRTEQGDSAMYLCASSGTENTGELFFGEGSRLTVL.

The sample holds many counts of this clonotype. The chain combines TRBV6-2 or TRBV6-3 with TRBJ2-5; D unclear. The CDR3 is made up of 14 amino acids. V gave up 8 bases and J gave up 0 bases, with 13 bases separating them. Germline lookup yields CDR1 MNHEY and CDR2 SVGEGT. This CDR3 is CASDANAYQETQYF. The CDR3 DNA reads as TGTGCCAGCGACGCCAACGCTTACCAAGAGACCCAGTACTTC.

Of note for this clonotype: With a much larger clone just one base away, this may be a read error. Written as DNA, the CDR3 is TGCGCCAGCAGCCAAGAAGCGGATACTTACAATGAGCGGTTCTTC. Translated: CASSQEADTYNERFF. The chain has TRBV4-1 and TRBJ2-1; possible D gene TRBD2, 5 bases. The germline CDR1 and CDR2 sequences are MGHRA and YSYEKL. The CDR3 is 15 residues long.

This chain joins TRBV11-2 and TRBJ1-1; the D gene is possibly TRBD1 (6 bases). Germline V gives CDR1 SGHAT, CDR2 FQNNGV. CDR3 length: 15 amino acids. V lost 7 bases and J 4 bases, leaving 19 bases between the germline ends. The CDR3 DNA reads TGTGCCAGCACCTCCCGGGGGGGGCTTGGCACTGAAGCTTTCTTT. This sequence encodes CASTSRGGLGTEAFF.

Concerning this clonotype: With a much larger clone just one base away, this may be a read error. This chain joins TRBV5-6 and TRBJ2-3; D might be TRBD1 or TRBD2, each matching 5 bases. Germline V gene data show CDR1 as SGHDT and CDR2 as YYEEEE. V lost 0 bases and J lost 15, with 14 bases in between. The CDR3 spans 12 residues. CDR3 protein: CASSLAGRDEYF. DNA of the CDR3: TGTGCCAGCAGCTTGGCCGGCCGGGACGAATATTTT.

This rearrangement joins TRBV19 to TRBJ2-7; D possibly corresponds to TRBD1 (6 bases). The germline CDR1 and CDR2 sequences are LNHDA and SQIVND (reference sequence). The CDR3 totals 15 residues. Trimming shortened V by 3 bases and J by 7 bases, and 19 bases separated the two germline ends. The CDR3 sequence: CASSIGDTLFWEQYF. The CDR3 DNA reads TGTGCCAGTAGTATCGGGGACACCCTTTTTTGGGAGCAGTACTTC.

The chain employs TRBV7-9 and TRBJ2-1; 11 positions match TRBD2. Germline V gene sequence: CDR1 SEHNR, CDR2 FQNEAQ (reference sequence). This CDR3 is 17 amino acids long. V trimming: 5 bases; J trimming: 6 bases; junction bases outside the gene matches: 12. The CDR3 spells CASSPLAGGRLINEQFF. CDR3 nucleotides: TGTGCCAGCAGCCCTCTAGCGGGAGGCCGTCTTATCAATGAGCAGTTCTTC.

Regarding this clonotype: A read error may be the cause here, since a much bigger clone is one base away. The J gene is TRBJ1-1, the V gene TRBV7-9; 10 bases map to TRBD1. V shed 4 bases and J 4 bases; nucleotides not matched to a gene: 3. There are 14 residues in the CDR3. Germline V gene lookup returns CDR1 SEHNR and CDR2 FQNEAQ (reference sequence). The CDR3 DNA reads TGTGCCAGCAGCTCCGGGACAGGGGCCACTGAAGCTTTCTTT. It yields the protein CASSSGTGATEAFF.

This clonotype was observed many times. The gene calls are TRBV29-1 and TRBJ2-7, with 9 bases identical to TRBD1. The germline gives CDR1 SQVTM, CDR2 ANQGSEA. J was trimmed by 1 base and V by 4 bases; bases with no gene match: 2. This CDR3 is 13 amino acids long. As DNA, the CDR3 is TGCAGCGTTGGGACAGGGGCTTCCTACGAGCAGTACTTC. It is translated as CSVGTGASYEQYF.

Ten or more counts support this clonotype. The chain joins TRBV29-1 to TRBJ2-5, with 13 positions matching TRBD2. The germline V gene has CDR1 SQVTM and CDR2 ANQGSEA. The J segment lost 2 bases and the V segment lost 2 bases, leaving 8 bases of the junction unmatched. The CDR3 loop spans 17 amino acids. The CDR3 reads CSVEPLTSGRTQETQYF. CDR3 coding DNA: TGCAGCGTTGAACCCCTGACTAGCGGGAGGACACAAGAGACCCAGTACTTC.

V usage is TRBV11-2 and J usage is TRBJ2-7, with TRBD1 identical over 7 bases. V dropped 5 bases and J dropped 3; count of bases not matched to a gene: 7. The CDR3 loop spans 14 amino acids. From germline, CDR1 is SGHAT and CDR2 FQNNGV. CDR3 loop: CASSTISGGYEQYF. CDR3 DNA: TGTGCCAGCAGCACCATCTCAGGGGGCTACGAGCAGTACTTC.

The chain carries TRBV4-2 and TRBJ2-7; 13 bases line up with TRBD2. The ends lost 4 bases at V and 6 bases at J; junction bases unmatched: 21. The CDR3 contains 20 residues. The germline V gene has CDR1 LGHNA and CDR2 YNFKEQ. CDR3 residues: CASSPKSTGTSGTGWGEQYF. The CDR3 DNA reads as TGTGCCAGCAGCCCTAAATCAACCGGGACTAGCGGGACGGGATGGGGCGAGCAGTACTTC.

The chain has TRBV11-2 and TRBJ2-2, with unresolved D. The CDR3 runs to 17 residues. The V gene lost 2 bases and the J gene lost 6 bases, with 19 bases spanning the gap. Germline V gene data show CDR1 as SGHAT and CDR2 as FQNNGV. CDR3 nucleotides: TGTGCCAGCAGCTTACCCCCGCTAGTGAGGTCTGCCGGGGAGCTGTTTTTT. This codes for CASSLPPLVRSAGELFF.

This clonotype was detected only a few times. J is TRBJ2-1 and V is TRBV9, with D perhaps TRBD2 (5 bases). Germline V gene data show CDR1 as SGDLS and CDR2 as YYNGEE. The CDR3 length is 15 residues. V lost 1 base and J lost 0, with 8 bases in between. The CDR3 is CASSVRGLSYNEQFF. CDR3 in DNA: TGTGCCAGCAGCGTACGGGGTCTCTCCTACAATGAGCAGTTCTTC.

This clonotype has at least ten counts. This chain connects TRBV14 to TRBJ2-6; D gene unclear. Germline V gene lookup returns CDR1 SGHDN and CDR2 FVKESK. There are 15 residues in the CDR3. The V end lost 4 bases, the J end lost 4 bases, and 11 bases lay between the germline ends. CDR3 nucleotide sequence: TGTGCCAGCAGCCCCTTCTACTCGGGGGCCAACGTCCTGACTTTC. Its protein product is CASSPFYSGANVLTF. Variable domain in full (rest from reference TRBV14 and TRBJ2-6): EAGVTQFPSHSVIEKGQTVTLRCDPISGHDNLYWYRRVMGKEIKFLLHFVKESKQDESGMPNNRFLAERTGGTYSTLKVQPAELEDSGVYFCASSPFYSGANVLTFGAGSRLTVL.

A few counts support this clonotype. The chain combines TRBV12-3 or TRBV12-4 with TRBJ1-6; D perhaps matches TRBD1 (5 bases). This CDR3 has 17 amino acids. Trimming took 6 bases from V and 9 from J, leaving 24 bases between them. CDR3 region: CASSHNPGTERASPLHF. For the CDR3, the DNA is TGTGCCAGCAGCCATAACCCGGGGACGGAGAGGGCTTCACCCCTCCACTTT.

The chain is built from TRBV4-3 and TRBJ2-7, with a possible D match to TRBD2 (5 bases). The CDR3 has 14 residues. V lost 0 bases to trimming and J lost 3 bases, with 9 bases between them. Germline CDR1 reads LGHNA; CDR2 reads YSLEER. Here the CDR3 reads CASSQDRGIYEQYF. The DNA of the CDR3 is TGCGCCAGCAGCCAAGACCGGGGAATCTACGAGCAGTACTTC.

This rearrangement joins TRBV24-1 to TRBJ2-2; D possibly corresponds to TRBD2 (6 bases). The length of the CDR3 is 15 residues. V was pared by 1 base and J by 6 bases, with 11 bases between. Per germline, CDR1 KGHDR and CDR2 SFDVKD. This CDR3 reads CATSDLRGEAGELFF. DNA of the CDR3: TGTGCCACCAGTGATTTAAGAGGGGAGGCCGGGGAGCTGTTTTTT.

This chain links TRBV2 with TRBJ2-7, with D tentatively TRBD1 (5 bases). The CDR3 extends over 13 amino acids. V dropped 7 bases and J dropped 2 bases, with 12 bases sitting between them. CDR1 is SNHLY and CDR2 is FYNNEI in the germline V gene. CDR3 residues: CASTGYPTYEQYF. DNA of the CDR3: TGTGCCAGCACAGGGTATCCAACCTACGAGCAGTACTTC.

This clonotype was observed at least ten times. The chain recombines TRBV28 with TRBJ2-5; no reliable D call. Germline lookup yields CDR1 MDHEN and CDR2 SYDVKM. There are 13 residues in the CDR3. V lost 4 bases, J lost 0 bases, and 6 bases lay in between. The DNA of the CDR3 is TGTGCCAGCAGTTCGGAGTACCAAGAGACCCAGTACTTC. It specifies CASSSEYQETQYF.

CDR3 in DNA: TGTGCCAGCAGTGAAGCGCTTGCGGGCGTTGGTGAAAAACTGTTTTTT. It yields the protein CASSEALAGVGEKLFF. V and J are TRBV2 and TRBJ1-4; no reliable D call. V gave up 0 bases and J gave up 7 bases, with 15 bases separating them. Germline V gene sequence: CDR1 SNHLY, CDR2 FYNNEI. The CDR3 runs to 16 residues.

In this sample, this clonotype turned up many times. This chain connects TRBV6-1 to TRBJ1-4; D call uncertain. This CDR3 spans 14 amino acids. Trimming stripped 3 bases from V and 8 bases from J, with 13 bases between. CDR1 and CDR2 from the germline V gene are MNHNS and SASEGT. DNA for the CDR3: TGTGCCAGCAGTGACTGGGGAGGGCAAGAAAAACTGTTTTTT. This translates into CASSDWGGQEKLFF.

This clonotype showed up many times. The chain employs TRBV24-1 and TRBJ2-6; 7 bases line up with TRBD1. Germline V gene lookup returns CDR1 KGHDR and CDR2 SFDVKD. Trimming at V came to 10 bases and at J to 2 bases, leaving 4 bases not matched to a gene. This CDR3 is 14 amino acids long. The CDR3 loop is CATSTGAGANVLTF. CDR3 in DNA: TGTGCCACTTCCACAGGGGCTGGGGCCAACGTCCTGACTTTC.

This clonotype appeared a few times. It may be a read error: a sequence one base away is much more abundant. The chain uses TRBV28 and TRBJ1-1; the D gene is possibly TRBD1 (6 bases). Germline V gene sequence: CDR1 MDHEN, CDR2 SYDVKM. This CDR3 comprises 15 residues. This chain's CDR3 is CASSTPTGPNTAAFF. The CDR3 nucleotides are TGTGCCAGCAGTACCCCGACAGGACCTAACACTGCAGCTTTCTTT.